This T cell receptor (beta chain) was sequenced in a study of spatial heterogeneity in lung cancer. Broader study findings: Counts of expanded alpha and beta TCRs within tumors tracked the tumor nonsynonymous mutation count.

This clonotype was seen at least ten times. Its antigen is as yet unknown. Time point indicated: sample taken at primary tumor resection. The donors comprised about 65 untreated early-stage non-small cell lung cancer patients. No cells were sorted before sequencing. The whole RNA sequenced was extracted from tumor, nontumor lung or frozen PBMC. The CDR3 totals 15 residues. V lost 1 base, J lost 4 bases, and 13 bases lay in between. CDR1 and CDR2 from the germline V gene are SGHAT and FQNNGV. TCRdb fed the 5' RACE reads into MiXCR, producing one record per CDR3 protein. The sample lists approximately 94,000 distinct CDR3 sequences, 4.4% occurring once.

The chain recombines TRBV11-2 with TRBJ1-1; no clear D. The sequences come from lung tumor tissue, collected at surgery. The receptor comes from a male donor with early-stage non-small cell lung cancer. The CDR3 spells CASSLGGESGTEAFF. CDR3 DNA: TGTGCCAGCAGCTTAGGGGGAGAGTCGGGCACTGAAGCTTTCTTT.